This T cell receptor beta chain was recorded in a study of breast tumors, draining lymph nodes, adjacent tissues. Details on this clonotype: Its specificity is not known.

Study-level points and caveats: That most tumor T cells come from lymph nodes remained unproven. Luminal-like breast cancer showed significantly greater tumor-nontumor repertoire similarity than basal-like breast cancer did. Compared with lymph nodes, tumors were less diverse; compared with nontumor tissue, more.

TCRdb analysed the multiplex PCR reads with MiXCR anew, one entry per CDR3 protein. The repertoire holds more than 50,000 distinct CDR3 sequences, with approximately 45% as singletons. Germline loops: CDR1 KGHSH, CDR2 LQKENI. The trim removed 4 bases at V and 8 bases at J, leaving 5 bases unmatched. The CDR3 spans 13 residues. The sequenced sample was breast tumor tissue. The receptor's source is a female donor with breast cancer. Some clones in this sample may be carry-over from other donors' samples. This chain uses TRBV18 with TRBJ1-2; 9 bases are shared with TRBD1. In DNA, the CDR3 is TGTGCCAGCTCACAACAGGGGGCGGCCGGCTACACCTTC. It encodes CASSQQGAAGYTF.